This TCR beta chain was recovered during a study of human T cells and chemical hapten exposure. Looking at the study overall: Across samples, TCR yields varied, mostly owing to small differences in pooled library volumes. Findings and caveats of the study: Each of the donors had alopecia, so their immune responses may not resemble those of healthy people. While controls formed fewer of them, expanded TCRs formed significantly more large CDR3 similarity clusters.

V was cut by 5 bases and J by 7 bases, with 14 bases left in between. This CDR3 contains 13 residues. Germline assignment: CDR1 SGHTA and CDR2 FQGNSA. MiXCR, run by TCRdb on the RACE reads, gives a single entry per CDR3 protein. The sample lists more than 150,000 distinct CDR3 sequences, 24% occurring once. The time point: patch test 3, about 24 weeks after DPC sensitization. The treatment: therapeutic diphenylcyclopropenone sensitization with weekly scalp DPC. With respect to this clonotype: Its cognate antigen is unknown.

Specimen: whole blood, collected in connection with sensitization to the hapten diphenylcyclopropenone (DPC). The chain joins TRBV7-2 to TRBJ2-5, with D perhaps matching TRBD2 (5 bases). The receptor was derived from a woman in her thirties or forties with alopecia areata. Some clones in this sample may be carry-over from other donors' samples. CDR3 in DNA: TGTGCCAGCAGCCCGGAAATCCTAGCGACCCAGTACTTC. Protein: CASSPEILATQYF. The full variable domain, its missing parts supplied by reference TRBV7-2 and TRBJ2-5, is GAGVSQSPSNKVTEKGKDVELRCDPISGHTALYWYRQSLGQGLEFLIYFQGNSAPDKSGLPSDRFSAERTGGSVSTLTIQRTQQEDSAVYLCASSPEILATQYFGPGTRLLVL.